This T cell receptor beta chain originates from a study of patients and donors after allogeneic stem cell transplantation. TCRdb processed the RT-PCR reads anew with MiXCR; each CDR3 protein has one entry. The repertoire includes about 960,000 distinct CDR3 sequences, about 20% of them detected once, and 5.5% to 6.5% sits in the top ten. With V trimmed by 6 bases and J by 4 bases, 12 bases remained unmatched. The CDR3 extends over 15 amino acids. In germline, CDR1 is MNHEY, CDR2 SMNVEV (reference sequence). The rearrangement uses TRBV27 and TRBJ2-7; 7 nucleotides match TRBD1. Sequenced input: blood, either unsorted or a sorted T cell fraction (not recorded which). The TCR comes from a human donor who was either an allogeneic HSCT recipient or a stem cell or donor lymphocyte infusion donor (not recorded which). It is not recorded whose cells these are; they may come from a transplant donor. In DNA, the CDR3 is TGTGCCAGCAGATCAGCCGGGACAGAAAATTACGAGCAGTACTTC. Translated, it gives CASRSAGTENYEQYF.